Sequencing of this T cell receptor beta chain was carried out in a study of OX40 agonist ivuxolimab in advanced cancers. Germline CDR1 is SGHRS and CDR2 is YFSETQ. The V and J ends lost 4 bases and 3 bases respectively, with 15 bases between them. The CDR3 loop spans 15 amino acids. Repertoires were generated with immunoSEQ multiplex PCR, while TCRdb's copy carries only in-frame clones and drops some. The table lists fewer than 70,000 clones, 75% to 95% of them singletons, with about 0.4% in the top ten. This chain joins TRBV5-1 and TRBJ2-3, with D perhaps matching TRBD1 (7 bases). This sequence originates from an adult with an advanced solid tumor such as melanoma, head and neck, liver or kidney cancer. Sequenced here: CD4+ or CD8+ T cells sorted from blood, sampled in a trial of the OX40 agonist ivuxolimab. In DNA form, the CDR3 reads TGCGCCAGCAGCGCGGGGACAGACGGGACAGATACGCAGTATTTT. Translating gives CASSAGTDGTDTQYF.